Presented here are 4 T cell receptor beta chains from one specimen sequenced in a study of identical twins. TCRdb reanalysed the 5' RACE reads using MiXCR and keeps one entry per CDR3 protein. Here the sample spans about 530,000 distinct CDR3 sequences, roughly 15% being singletons. These data also featured in a second study, about yellow fever vaccine responses in identical twins.

Sequencing input: CD4+ T cells sorted from blood. All receptors come from a young woman in good health.

This clonotype was found once. This chain links TRBV20-1 with TRBJ2-3; D is unresolved. V was trimmed by 5 bases and J by 0 bases, leaving 15 bases between them. CDR3 size: 15 residues. Germline V gene lookup returns CDR1 DFQATT and CDR2 SNEGSKA (reference sequence). The DNA of the CDR3 is TGCAGTGCTCTTGCTCGGGTCGATAGCACAGATACGCAGTATTTT. Translating it yields CSALARVDSTDTQYF.

The genes are TRBV12-3 or TRBV12-4 and TRBJ2-3, with D possibly being TRBD1 (5 bases). This CDR3 has 10 residues. V lost 6 bases to trimming and J lost 10 bases, with 8 bases between them. CDR3 in amino acids: CASSRAAQYF. For the CDR3, the DNA is TGTGCCAGCAGCAGGGCTGCGCAGTATTTT.

This clonotype has a handful of counts. The chain uses TRBV27 and TRBJ2-1; D is perhaps TRBD1 (5 bases). V was clipped by 2 bases and J by 9 bases, with 14 bases between them. The CDR3 is made up of 14 amino acids. Germline V gene sequence: CDR1 MNHEY, CDR2 SMNVEV (reference sequence). The DNA of the CDR3 is TGTGCCAGCAGTTTAGCAGGGTTCGTTGGTGAGCAGTTCTTC. Translating it yields CASSLAGFVGEQFF.

The rearrangement uses TRBV7-8 and TRBJ2-2; 8 positions match TRBD1. After removal of 10 bases from V and 0 bases from J, the junction contained 7 bases not matched to a gene. This CDR3 has 15 amino acids. CDR1 and CDR2 (germline): SGHVS, FQNEAQ. CDR3 nucleotide sequence: TGTGCCACCGGACGGGACAGGACGAACACCGGGGAGCTGTTTTTT. Translated: CATGRDRTNTGELFF.